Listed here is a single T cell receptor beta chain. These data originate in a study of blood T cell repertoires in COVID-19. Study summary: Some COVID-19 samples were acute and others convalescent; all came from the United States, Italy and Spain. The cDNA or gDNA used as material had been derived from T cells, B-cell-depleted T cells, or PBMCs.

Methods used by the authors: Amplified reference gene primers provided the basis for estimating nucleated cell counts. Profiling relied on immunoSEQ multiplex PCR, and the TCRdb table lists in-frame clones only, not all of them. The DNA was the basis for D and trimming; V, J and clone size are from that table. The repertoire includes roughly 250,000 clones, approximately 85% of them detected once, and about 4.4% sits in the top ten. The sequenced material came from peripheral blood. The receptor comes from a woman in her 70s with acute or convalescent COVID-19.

The CDR3 region has the DNA TGTGCCAGCGCGACCCAGGGGCTCGATGGCTACACCTTC. Its translation is CASATQGLDGYTF. This rearrangement joins TRBV28 to TRBJ1-2; TRBD1 is a possible D gene (6 bases). V lost 8 bases to trimming and J lost 6 bases, with 16 bases between them. The CDR3 covers 13 residues. CDR1 and CDR2 (germline): MDHEN, SYDVKM.